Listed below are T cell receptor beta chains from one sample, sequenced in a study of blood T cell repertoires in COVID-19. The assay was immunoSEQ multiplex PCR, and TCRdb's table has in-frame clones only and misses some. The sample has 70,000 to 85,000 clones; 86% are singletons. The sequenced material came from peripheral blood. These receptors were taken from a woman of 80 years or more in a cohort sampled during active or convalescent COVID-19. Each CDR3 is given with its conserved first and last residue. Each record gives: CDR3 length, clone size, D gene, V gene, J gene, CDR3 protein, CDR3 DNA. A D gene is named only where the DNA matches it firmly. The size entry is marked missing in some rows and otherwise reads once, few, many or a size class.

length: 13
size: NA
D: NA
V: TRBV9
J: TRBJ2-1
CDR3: CASSVGQHNEQFF
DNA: TGTGCCAGCAGCGTAGGACAGCACAATGAGCAGTTCTTC

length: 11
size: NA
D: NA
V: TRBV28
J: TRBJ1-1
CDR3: CASRWGGSAFF
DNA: TGTGCCAGCAGATGGGGGGGATCAGCTTTCTTT

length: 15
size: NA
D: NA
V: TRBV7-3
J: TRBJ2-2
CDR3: CASSLKGTSSGELFF
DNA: TGTGCCAGCAGCTTAAAGGGAACTAGCTCCGGGGAGCTGTTTTTT

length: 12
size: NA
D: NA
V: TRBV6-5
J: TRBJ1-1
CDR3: CASAGLATEAFF
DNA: TGTGCCAGCGCGGGACTAGCCACTGAAGCTTTCTTT

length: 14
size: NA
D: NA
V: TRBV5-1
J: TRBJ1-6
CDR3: CASSLDRVNSPLHF
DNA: TGCGCCAGCAGCTTGGACAGGGTAAATTCACCCCTCCACTTT

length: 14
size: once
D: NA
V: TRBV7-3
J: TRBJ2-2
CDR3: CASSHKKLAGELFF
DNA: TGTGCCAGCAGCCACAAAAAACTAGCCGGGGAGCTGTTTTTT

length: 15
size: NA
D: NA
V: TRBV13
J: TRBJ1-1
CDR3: CASRGPDSLNTEAFF
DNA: TGTGCCAGCAGGGGGCCGGACAGCCTGAACACTGAAGCTTTCTTT

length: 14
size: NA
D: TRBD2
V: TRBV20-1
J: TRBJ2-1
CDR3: CSASDASGRTEQFF
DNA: TGCAGTGCTAGTGATGCTAGCGGGAGAACTGAGCAGTTCTTC

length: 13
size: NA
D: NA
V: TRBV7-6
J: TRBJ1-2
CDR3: CASSVSAGHGYTF
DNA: TGTGCCAGCAGTGTGAGTGCAGGGCATGGCTACACCTTC

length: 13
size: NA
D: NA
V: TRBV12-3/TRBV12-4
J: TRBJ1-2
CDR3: CASSSSRGYGYTF
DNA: TGTGCCAGCAGTTCCTCTCGGGGTTATGGCTACACCTTC

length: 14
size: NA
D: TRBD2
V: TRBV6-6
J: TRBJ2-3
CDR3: CAGTTSGSPDTQYF
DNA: TGTGCCGGGACGACTAGCGGGAGCCCAGATACGCAGTATTTT

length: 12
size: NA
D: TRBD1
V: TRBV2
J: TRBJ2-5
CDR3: CASHRGQETQYF
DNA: TGTGCCAGCCACAGGGGGCAAGAGACCCAGTACTTC

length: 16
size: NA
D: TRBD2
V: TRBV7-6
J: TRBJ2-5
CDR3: CASSLAVAGGEKTQYF
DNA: TGTGCCAGCAGCTTAGCGGTAGCGGGAGGGGAAAAGACCCAGTACTTC

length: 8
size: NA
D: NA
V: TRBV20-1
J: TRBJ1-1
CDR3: CGRTEAFF
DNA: TGCGGGAGGACTGAAGCTTTCTTT

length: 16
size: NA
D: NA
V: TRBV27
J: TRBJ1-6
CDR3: CASSLDPEGGRSPLHF
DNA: TGTGCCAGCAGTTTAGATCCGGAGGGGGGGCGTTCACCCCTCCACTTT

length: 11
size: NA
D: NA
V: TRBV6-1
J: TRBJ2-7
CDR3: CASSETGMQYF
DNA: TGTGCCAGCAGTGAAACAGGGATGCAGTACTTC

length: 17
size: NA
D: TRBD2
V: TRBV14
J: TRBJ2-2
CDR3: CASSQDPAGEYTGELFF
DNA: TGTGCCAGCAGCCAAGATCCTGCGGGAGAGTACACCGGGGAGCTGTTTTTT

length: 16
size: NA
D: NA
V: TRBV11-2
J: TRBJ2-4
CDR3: CASSFALQGGGGIQYF
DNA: TGTGCCAGCAGCTTCGCATTACAGGGAGGGGGTGGCATTCAGTACTTC

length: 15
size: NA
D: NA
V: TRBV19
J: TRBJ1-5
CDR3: CASSTAGGEHQPQHF
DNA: TGTGCCAGTAGTACCGCAGGAGGGGAACATCAGCCCCAGCATTTT

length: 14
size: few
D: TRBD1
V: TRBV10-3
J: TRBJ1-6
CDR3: CAISVGQDNSPLHF
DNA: TGTGCCATCAGTGTAGGACAGGATAATTCACCCCTCCACTTT

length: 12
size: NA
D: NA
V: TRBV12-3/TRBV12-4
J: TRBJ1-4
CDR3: CASSFNNEKLFF
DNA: TGTGCCAGCAGTTTCAACAACGAAAAACTGTTTTTT

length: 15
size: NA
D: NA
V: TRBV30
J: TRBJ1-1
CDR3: CAWSPRGTGGTEAFF
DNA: TGTGCCTGGAGTCCTCGGGGGACCGGCGGCACTGAAGCTTTCTTT

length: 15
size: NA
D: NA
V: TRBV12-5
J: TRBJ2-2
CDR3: CASGAGTSNTGELFF
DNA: TGTGCTAGTGGAGCCGGGACTTCAAACACCGGGGAGCTGTTTTTT

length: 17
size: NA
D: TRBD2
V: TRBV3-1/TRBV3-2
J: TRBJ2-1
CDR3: CASSQAFYLLAANEQFF
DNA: TGTGCCAGCAGCCAAGCTTTTTACCTACTAGCGGCAAATGAGCAGTTCTTC

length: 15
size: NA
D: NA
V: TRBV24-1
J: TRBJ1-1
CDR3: CATSSGQSQNTEAFF
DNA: TGTGCCACCAGTTCCGGACAGTCCCAGAACACTGAAGCTTTCTTT

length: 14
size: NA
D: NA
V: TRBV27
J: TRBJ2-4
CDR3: CASAQEKGGNIQYF
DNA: TGTGCCAGCGCGCAAGAAAAGGGAGGAAACATTCAGTACTTC

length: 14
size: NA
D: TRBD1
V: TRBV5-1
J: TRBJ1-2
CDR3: CASSTRTGGYGYTF
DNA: TGCGCCAGCAGCACCCGAACAGGGGGATATGGCTACACCTTC

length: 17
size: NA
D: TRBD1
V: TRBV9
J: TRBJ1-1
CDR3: CASSAGRTGGIKAEAFF
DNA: TGTGCCAGCAGCGCAGGGAGGACAGGGGGGATTAAGGCTGAAGCTTTCTTT

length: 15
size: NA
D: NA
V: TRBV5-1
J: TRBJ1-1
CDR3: CASSLEGHPNTEAFF
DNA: TGCGCCAGCAGCTTGGAGGGACATCCGAACACTGAAGCTTTCTTT

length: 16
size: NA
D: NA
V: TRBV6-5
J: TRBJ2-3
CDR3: CASSYSSSARVNTQYF
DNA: TGTGCCAGCAGTTACTCGTCAAGCGCTCGGGTTAATACGCAGTATTTT

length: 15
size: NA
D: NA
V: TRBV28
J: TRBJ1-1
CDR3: CASSFDTLGTSEAFF
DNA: TGTGCCAGCAGTTTCGACACGTTGGGGACATCTGAAGCTTTCTTT

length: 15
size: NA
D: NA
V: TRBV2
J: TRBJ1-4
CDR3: CASRGEGTTNEKLFF
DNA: TGTGCCAGTAGAGGGGAGGGGACAACTAATGAAAAACTGTTTTTT

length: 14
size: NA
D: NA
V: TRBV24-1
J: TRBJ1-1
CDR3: CATKGWGQDTEAFF
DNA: TGTGCCACCAAGGGGTGGGGGCAGGACACTGAAGCTTTCTTT

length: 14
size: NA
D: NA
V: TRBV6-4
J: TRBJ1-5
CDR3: CASSDSKHDQPQHF
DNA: TGTGCCAGCAGTGACTCGAAGCACGATCAGCCCCAGCATTTT

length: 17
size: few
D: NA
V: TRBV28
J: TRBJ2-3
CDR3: CASSYKRGVWITDTQYF
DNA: TGTGCCAGCAGCTACAAACGCGGGGTTTGGATTACAGATACGCAGTATTTT

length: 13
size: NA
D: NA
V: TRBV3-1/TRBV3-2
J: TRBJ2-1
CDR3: CASSQTSLDEQFF
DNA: TGTGCCAGCAGCCAGACTTCCCTGGATGAGCAGTTCTTC

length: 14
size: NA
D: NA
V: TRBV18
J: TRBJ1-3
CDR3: CASSPDSSGNTIYF
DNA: TGTGCCAGCTCACCGGACAGTTCTGGAAACACCATATATTTT

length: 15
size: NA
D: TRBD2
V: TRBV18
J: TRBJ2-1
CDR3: CASSPAGGPLNEQFF
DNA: TGTGCCAGCTCACCGGCGGGAGGGCCCTTGAATGAGCAGTTCTTC

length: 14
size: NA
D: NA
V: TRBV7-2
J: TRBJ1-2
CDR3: CASSQRTVGYGYTF
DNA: TGTGCCAGCAGCCAGAGGACAGTTGGGTATGGCTACACCTTC

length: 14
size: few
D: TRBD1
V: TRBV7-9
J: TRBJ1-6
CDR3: CASSYGQGNSPLHF
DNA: TGTGCCAGCAGCTACGGACAGGGTAATTCACCCCTCCACTTT

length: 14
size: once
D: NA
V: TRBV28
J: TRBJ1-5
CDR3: CASSLSGANQPQHF
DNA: TGTGCCAGCAGTTTGTCAGGGGCCAATCAGCCCCAGCATTTT